Listed here are 27 T cell receptor beta chains from one sample, sequenced in a study of control samples from healthy donors and cancer patients. Produced via immunoSEQ multiplex PCR; TCRdb's table is partial and in-frame only. The sample shows 94,000 or so clones, about four fifths of them seen only once. The sample comprised PBMCs. These receptors all stem from an older man with lung cancer.

The chain is built from TRBV29-1 and TRBJ2-1; 12 bases map to TRBD2. The trim removed 0 bases at V and 6 bases at J, leaving 6 bases unmatched. Germline V CDR1 and CDR2: SQVTM, ANQGSEA. The CDR3 sequence is 16 residues long. CDR3: CSVEDPRTSGVNEQFF. The CDR3 bases are TGCAGCGTTGAAGATCCAAGGACTAGCGGGGTCAATGAGCAGTTCTTC.

The chain carries TRBV5-6 and TRBJ2-2; 9 bases agree with TRBD2. CDR1 is SGHDT and CDR2 is YYEEEE in the germline V gene. The length of the CDR3 is 16 residues. With V trimmed by 3 bases and J by 0 bases, 3 bases remained unmatched. As DNA, the CDR3 is TGTGCCAGCAGCTCTAGCGGGGCCGCGAACACCGGGGAGCTGTTTTTT. Protein product: CASSSSGAANTGELFF. The whole variable domain, remainder taken from reference TRBV5-6 and TRBJ2-2, is DAGVTQSPTHLIKTRGQQVTLRCSPKSGHDTVSWYQQALGQGPQFIFQYYEEEERQRGNFPDRFSGHQFPNYSSELNVNALLLGDSALYLCASSSSGAANTGELFFGEGSRLTVL.

The chain employs TRBV7-8 and TRBJ1-1; TRBD1 might be the D (6 bases). The CDR3 contains 11 residues. Germline V gene data show CDR1 as SGHVS and CDR2 as FQNEAQ. The ends were cut back, 3 bases at V and 9 bases at J, with 8 bases in the middle. DNA of the CDR3: TGTGCCAGCAGCTTTACAGGGAAAGCTTTCTTT. Residues: CASSFTGKAFF. Filled out from reference TRBV7-8 and TRBJ1-1, the complete variable domain reads GAGVSQSPRYKVAKRGQDVALRCDPISGHVSLFWYQQALGQGPEFLTYFQNEAQLDKSGLPSDRFFAERPEGSVSTLKIQRTQQEDSAVYLCASSFTGKAFFGQGTRLTVV.

The gene calls are TRBV4-1 and TRBJ2-3, with TRBD2 matching over 10 bases. Trimming cost V 5 bases and J 4 bases; bases outside gene matches: 6. CDR1 and CDR2 from the germline V gene are MGHRA and YSYEKL. The CDR3 runs to 15 residues. The CDR3 loop reads CASSSGGAWADTQYF. CDR3 DNA: TGCGCCAGCAGCAGCGGGGGGGCCTGGGCAGATACGCAGTATTTT.

The count of this clone is one. The chain links TRBV18 to TRBJ1-2, with 10 bases aligning to TRBD1. The CDR3 loop spans 16 amino acids. Losses at the gene ends were 3 bases for V and 5 bases for J; bases not matched to a gene: 9. Germline V gene data show CDR1 as KGHSH and CDR2 as LQKENI. This CDR3 reads CASSPTRQGARYGYTF. Written as DNA, the CDR3 is TGTGCCAGCTCACCTACAAGACAGGGGGCGCGGTATGGCTACACCTTC.

The V and J genes are TRBV5-1 and TRBJ2-7, with a tentative D call TRBD1 (7 bases). Germline V CDR1 and CDR2: SGHRS, YFSETQ. The CDR3 sequence is 13 residues long. V was shortened by 7 bases and J by 4 bases, with 15 bases between the two germline ends. In DNA, the CDR3 is TGCGCCAGCTCGTCGGAGGGGGCTTACGAGCAGTACTTC. Translated, it gives CASSSEGAYEQYF.

This chain uses TRBV6-1 with TRBJ2-7, with D possibly being TRBD1 or TRBD2 (5 bases each). The CDR3 totals 16 residues. The ends were cut back, 0 bases at V and 2 bases at J, with 14 bases in the middle. From germline, CDR1 is MNHNS and CDR2 SASEGT. CDR3 nucleotide sequence: TGTGCCAGCAGTGAAGCCCACGGGGACCGAACCTACGAGCAGTACTTC. It is translated as CASSEAHGDRTYEQYF.

The chain combines TRBV15 with TRBJ2-7; 10 bases align to TRBD1. Germline V gene data show CDR1 as LNHNV and CDR2 as YYDKDF (reference sequence). CDR3 length: 16 residues. V shed 4 bases and J 0 bases; nucleotides not matched to a gene: 6. In DNA, the CDR3 is TGTGCCACCAGCAAAGGACAGGGGGTTAGCTCCTACGAGCAGTACTTC. Translation: CATSKGQGVSSYEQYF.

The chain recombines TRBV7-6 with TRBJ2-2; possibly TRBD1 for D (7 bases). CDR1 and CDR2 (germline): SGHVS, FNYEAQ. V lost 5 bases to trimming and J lost 6 bases, with 13 bases between them. This CDR3 spans 14 amino acids. CDR3 sequence reads: CASSPGGSSGELFF. The CDR3 nucleotides read TGTGCCAGCAGCCCAGGGGGGTCTTCCGGGGAGCTGTTTTTT.

The rearrangement uses TRBV7-7 and TRBJ1-6, with 9 bases fitting TRBD1. The length of the CDR3 is 13 residues. CDR1 is SSHAT, CDR2 FNYEAQ, per germline (reference sequence). CDR3 region: CEWGQGGGSPLHF. As DNA, the CDR3 is TGTGAATGGGGACAGGGAGGTGGATCACCCCTCCACTTT.

The V call is TRBV29-1, the J call TRBJ1-2; 7 bases are shared with TRBD1. The CDR3 runs 12 residues. The germline gives CDR1 SQVTM, CDR2 ANQGSEA. Trimming cost V 7 bases and J 4 bases; bases outside gene matches: 6. For the CDR3, the DNA is TGCAGCGCCGACAGGGCGGCCTATGGCTACACCTTC. Encoded protein: CSADRAAYGYTF.

This chain links TRBV19 with TRBJ2-3, with 8 bases that match TRBD1. J gave up 6 bases and V 5 bases, and 4 bases lay outside the gene matches. From germline, CDR1 is LNHDA and CDR2 SQIVND (reference sequence). The CDR3 consists of 13 residues. This CDR3 is CASSANRGDTQYF. The CDR3 DNA sequence: TGTGCCAGTAGTGCCAACAGGGGGGATACGCAGTATTTT.

The table lists this clone with a few counts. This chain connects TRBV7-9 to TRBJ2-1; TRBD2 is a possible D gene (6 bases). The V gene's germline CDR1 is SEHNR and CDR2 FQNEAQ (reference sequence). This CDR3 contains 17 residues. Trimming took off 5 bases at V and 3 bases at J, with 20 bases between the two ends. The CDR3 loop is CASSPPAGLPSYNEQFF. Written as DNA, the CDR3 is TGTGCCAGCAGCCCTCCTGCGGGGTTACCGAGCTACAATGAGCAGTTCTTC.

This clone showed up just a few times. The rearrangement uses TRBV7-9 and TRBJ2-6, with 9 bases matching TRBD1. This CDR3 comprises 17 residues. CDR1 and CDR2 (germline): SEHNR, FQNEAQ (reference sequence). J gave up 0 bases and V 8 bases, and 8 bases lay outside the gene matches. CDR3 in DNA: TGTGCCAGCGGTAGGGGGACAGGGTCCTCTGGGGCCAACGTCCTGACTTTC. Translating it yields CASGRGTGSSGANVLTF.

This chain uses TRBV27 with TRBJ1-3; D may be TRBD1 (6 bases). Germline V lookup: CDR1 MNHEY, CDR2 SMNVEV (reference sequence). The CDR3 contains 15 residues. The germline V and J ends were trimmed by 6 bases and 0 bases, with 12 bases remaining between them. Written as DNA, the CDR3 is TGTGCCAGCAGACTGACAGGAAGCTCTGGAAACACCATATATTTT. This gives the protein CASRLTGSSGNTIYF.

V gene TRBV18 combines with J gene TRBJ2-6; the match to TRBD2 covers 8 bases. J lost 4 bases, V lost 8 bases, and 13 bases had no gene match. The germline V gene encodes CDR1 KGHSH and CDR2 LQKENI. The CDR3 totals 17 residues. The CDR3 sequence: CASTLAGTPGGANVLTF. CDR3 bases: TGTGCCAGCACCTTAGCGGGGACCCCGGGGGGGGCCAACGTCCTGACTTTC.

In its sample, this clone was seen many times. The chain has TRBV2 and TRBJ2-1; 11 bases agree with TRBD2. After removal of 5 bases from V and 8 bases from J, the junction contained 11 bases not matched to a gene. This CDR3 region has 16 residues. Germline loops: CDR1 SNHLY, CDR2 FYNNEI. CDR3: CASSPTLAGGIHEQFF. CDR3 DNA: TGTGCCAGCAGTCCAACCTTAGCGGGGGGGATACATGAGCAGTTCTTC.

This clone was observed once. The chain has TRBV3-1 (or the pseudogene TRBV3-2) and TRBJ1-3; 8 positions agree with TRBD1. This CDR3 spans 16 amino acids. Germline trimming cut 0 bases from V and 4 bases from J; bases unmatched to any gene: 5. CDR1 is LGHDT and CDR2 is YNNKEL in the germline V gene (reference sequence). This chain's CDR3 is CASSQDQGAFGNTIYF. The CDR3, as DNA: TGTGCCAGCAGCCAAGACCAGGGGGCATTCGGAAACACCATATATTTT.

V usage is TRBV21-1 and J usage is TRBJ2-2. TRBV21-1 is a pseudogene locus. This CDR3 region has 14 residues. Here the CDR3 reads CASIVKGSTGELFF. For the CDR3, the DNA is TGTGCCAGCATCGTGAAGGGTTCCACCGGGGAGCTGTTTTTT.

This rearrangement joins TRBV11-2 to TRBJ2-1; 7 positions agree with TRBD2. CDR1 and CDR2 (germline): SGHAT, FQNNGV. V trimming: 2 bases; J trimming: 5 bases; junction bases outside the gene matches: 6. The CDR3 spans 15 residues. This chain's CDR3 is CASSLRPSGNNEQFF. CDR3 nucleotide sequence: TGTGCCAGCAGCTTACGACCTAGCGGAAACAATGAGCAGTTCTTC. Full variable domain (remainder filled in from reference TRBV11-2 and TRBJ2-1): EAGVAQSPRYKIIEKRQSVAFWCNPISGHATLYWYQQILGQGPKLLIQFQNNGVVDDSQLPKDRFSAERLKGVDSTLKIQPAKLEDSAVYLCASSLRPSGNNEQFFGPGTRLTVL.

This clone was recorded once. The genes are TRBV19 and TRBJ1-6, with D uncertain. Trimming stripped 1 base from V and 6 bases from J, with 10 bases between. The CDR3 spans 15 residues. Germline values: CDR1 LNHDA, CDR2 SQIVND (reference sequence). The DNA for the CDR3 is TGTGCCAGTAGTATAGGGAAGGGAATTAATTCACCCCTCCACTTT. Protein product: CASSIGKGINSPLHF.

This clone was observed a single time. The rearrangement uses TRBV6-5 and TRBJ1-5, with D possibly TRBD1 on 5 matching bases. Germline V CDR1 and CDR2: MNHEY, SVGAGI. CDR3 length equals 13 residues. V was trimmed by 7 bases and J by 4 bases, leaving 11 bases between them. The CDR3 here is CASKDGGNQPQHF. The CDR3 DNA sequence: TGTGCCAGCAAGGATGGGGGAAATCAGCCCCAGCATTTT.

The genes are TRBV5-6 and TRBJ2-1, with a tentative D call TRBD1 (5 bases). This CDR3 spans 12 amino acids. The ends were cut back, 4 bases at V and 8 bases at J, with 10 bases in the middle. Germline CDR1 SGHDT, CDR2 YYEEEE. CDR3 region: CASSLDSDEQFF. The CDR3 nucleotides are TGTGCCAGCAGCCTTGACAGTGATGAGCAGTTCTTC.

The CDR3 loop is CASSVAAANEQFF. The CDR3 DNA is TGTGCCAGCAGCGTAGCAGCAGCGAATGAGCAGTTCTTC. This chain uses TRBV9 with TRBJ2-1, with no clear D. V shed 0 bases and J shed 7 bases, with 8 bases lying between them. This CDR3 comprises 13 residues. Germline CDR1 SGDLS, CDR2 YYNGEE.

This rearrangement joins TRBV9 to TRBJ2-2; the D gene is possibly TRBD2 (7 bases). The CDR3 has 15 residues. Per the germline V gene, CDR1 is SGDLS and CDR2 is YYNGEE. Trimming took 6 bases from V and 5 from J, leaving 17 bases between them. CDR3 DNA sequence: TGTGCCAGCAAAACCGGGGGGCTTGAAACCGGGGAGCTGTTTTTT. Its protein is CASKTGGLETGELFF.

The chain joins TRBV28 to TRBJ1-2; D remains ambiguous. Germline-derived CDR1 and CDR2 are MDHEN and SYDVKM. CDR3 length: 14 amino acids. V lost 8 bases and J 5 bases, leaving 18 bases between the germline ends. CDR3 protein: CASRPQATGYGYTF. The CDR3 DNA follows: TGTGCCAGCCGGCCCCAAGCTACGGGGTATGGCTACACCTTC.

The V gene is TRBV6-5, the J gene TRBJ2-3; D is unresolved. The germline gives CDR1 MNHEY, CDR2 SVGAGI. V lost 6 bases to trimming and J lost 6 bases, with 13 bases between them. The CDR3 length is 13 residues. The CDR3 coding sequence is TGTGCCAGCAGGTCCGATACGACGGATACGCAGTATTTT. Translation: CASRSDTTDTQYF.